Shown below are 30 T cell receptor beta chains from a single sample sequenced in a study of blood T cell repertoires in COVID-19. This table comes from immunoSEQ multiplex PCR, and its TCRdb copy is limited to in-frame clones, with some not included. The data show 270,000 or so clones, approximately 81% seen once. The source material was PBMCs or T cells enriched from blood (not recorded which). The receptors shown here come from a woman between 45 and 65 years old who had been exposed to COVID-19.

For this clone: This sample also contains other DNA sequences that code for the same CDR3. This chain joins TRBV2 and TRBJ1-2, with TRBD1 as a possible D gene (5 bases). Per germline, CDR1 SNHLY and CDR2 FYNNEI. The V end was cut by 6 bases, the J end by 2 bases, with 13 bases between. The CDR3 covers 14 residues. CDR3 sequence: CASSRTGGNYGYTF. CDR3 DNA sequence: TGTGCCAGCAGCCGGACGGGGGGAAACTATGGCTACACCTTC. Filled out from reference TRBV2 and TRBJ1-2, the complete variable domain reads EPEVTQTPSHQVTQMGQEVILRCVPISNHLYFYWYRQILGQKVEFLVSFYNNEISEKSEIFDDQFSVERPDGSNFTLKIRSTKLEDSAMYFCASSRTGGNYGYTFGSGTRLTVV.

The rearrangement links TRBV4-3 to TRBJ2-6; D unresolved. This CDR3 is 14 amino acids long. The germline V gene encodes CDR1 LGHNA and CDR2 YSLEER. V lost 0 bases to trimming and J lost 7 bases, with 7 bases between them. The CDR3 spells CASSQDRSANVLTF. The CDR3 DNA follows: TGCGCCAGCAGCCAAGATCGTAGTGCCAACGTCCTGACTTTC.

The chain has TRBV9 and TRBJ2-1; weak D call: TRBD1 (5 bases). Germline V gene lookup returns CDR1 SGDLS and CDR2 YYNGEE. The ends were cut back, 4 bases at V and 4 bases at J, with 18 bases in the middle. The CDR3 runs 16 residues. Written as DNA, the CDR3 is TGTGCCAGCAGCAAAACAGGCGACTTCACATACAATGAGCAGTTCTTC. It translates to CASSKTGDFTYNEQFF.

This clone showed up just a few times. J is TRBJ2-7 and V is TRBV5-4, with 8 bases matching TRBD1. V lost 0 bases and J lost 4; bases outside the gene matches: 9. The CDR3 extends over 16 amino acids. Germline loops: CDR1 SGHNT, CDR2 YYREEE (reference sequence). The CDR3 region is CASSLARGTGNYEQYF. In DNA, the CDR3 is TGTGCCAGCAGCTTGGCCCGCGGGACAGGTAATTACGAGCAGTACTTC.

The V and J genes are TRBV3-1 (or the pseudogene TRBV3-2) and TRBJ1-4; 8 bases map to TRBD1. Germline CDR1 LGHDT, CDR2 YNNKEL (reference sequence). This CDR3 comprises 15 residues. Losses at the gene ends were 0 bases for V and 8 bases for J; bases not matched to a gene: 5. The CDR3 DNA reads as TGTGCCAGCAGCCAAGATCAGCGACAGGGGGAAAAACTGTTTTTT. As protein: CASSQDQRQGEKLFF.

The chain carries TRBV2 and TRBJ1-5; no definite D call. The germline gives CDR1 SNHLY, CDR2 FYNNEI. CDR3 length: 17 amino acids. The V gene lost 3 bases and the J gene lost 5 bases, with 20 bases spanning the gap. The CDR3, as DNA: TGTGCCAGCAGTGAGGCCAGGTCGGCAGGTCGAGATCAGCCCCAGCATTTT. Its protein is CASSEARSAGRDQPQHF.

The V and J genes are TRBV4-1 and TRBJ2-3; a weak D match, TRBD2 (6 bases). Germline V lookup: CDR1 MGHRA, CDR2 YSYEKL. The CDR3 has 13 residues. V was trimmed by 4 bases and J by 6 bases, leaving 11 bases between them. The CDR3, as DNA: TGCGCCAGCAGCCCCCTGGAGGGGGATACGCAGTATTTT. It translates to CASSPLEGDTQYF.

This clone was seen once. V and J are TRBV5-6 and TRBJ1-2; tentative D call: TRBD1 (6 bases). Looked up from germline, CDR1 is SGHDT and CDR2 is YYEEEE. The CDR3 extends over 14 amino acids. Trimming removed 1 base from V and 8 bases from J, with 15 bases in between. The CDR3 DNA follows: TGTGCCAGCAGCTTGAGGGGGACGGCGACCGGCTACACCTTC. Translation gives CASSLRGTATGYTF.

The rearrangement links TRBV15 to TRBJ2-1, with D maybe TRBD1 (5 bases). Trimming took off 0 bases at V and 6 bases at J, with 21 bases between the two ends. CDR3 length: 18 residues. Germline V gene data show CDR1 as LNHNV and CDR2 as YYDKDF (reference sequence). The DNA for the CDR3 is TGTGCCACCAGCAGAGATCTATTGAGAACAGGTAACCCCAATGAGCAGTTCTTC. Its protein product is CATSRDLLRTGNPNEQFF.

This chain joins TRBV3-1 (or the pseudogene TRBV3-2) and TRBJ2-7; possible D gene TRBD2, 5 bases. With 4 bases removed from V and 4 bases from J, the gap between germline ends came to 11 bases. The CDR3 contains 13 residues. Germline V gives CDR1 LGHDT, CDR2 YNNKEL (reference sequence). CDR3 DNA sequence: TGTGCCAGCAGCCCCCGGGGTGCGTACGAGCAGTACTTC. The encoded protein is CASSPRGAYEQYF.

The chain joins TRBV6-2 or TRBV6-3 to TRBJ1-1, with a possible D match to TRBD1 (6 bases). Germline V gene data show CDR1 as MNHEY and CDR2 as SVGEGT. The CDR3 covers 12 residues. Trimming took 3 bases from V and 8 from J, leaving 10 bases between them. The CDR3 DNA sequence: TGTGCCAGCAGTTATCATCAGGGGGAAGCTTTCTTT. Amino acids: CASSYHQGEAFF.

CDR3 in DNA: TGTGCCAGTAGTATTCAACAGGGGTTATATTCACCCCTCCACTTT. This gives the protein CASSIQQGLYSPLHF. The chain couples TRBV19 to TRBJ1-6; 7 nucleotides agree with TRBD1. Germline assignment: CDR1 LNHDA and CDR2 SQIVND (reference sequence). The CDR3 sequence is 15 residues long. The V and J ends lost 3 bases and 8 bases, in that order; junction bases with no gene match: 7.

As DNA, the CDR3 is TGTGCCAGCAGCGTAGGTGGGGGGGGACCTTTGGATGAGCAGTTCTTC. Its translation is CASSVGGGGPLDEQFF. V and J are TRBV9 and TRBJ2-1, with 7 bases that match TRBD2. The CDR3 spans 16 residues. Germline lookup yields CDR1 SGDLS and CDR2 YYNGEE. J was trimmed by 8 bases and V by 0 bases; bases with no gene match: 11.

The chain uses TRBV11-2 and TRBJ2-3, with TRBD2 identical over 9 bases. Germline-derived CDR1 and CDR2 are SGHAT and FQNNGV. The CDR3 loop spans 11 amino acids. With 5 bases clipped from V and 13 bases from J, the junction kept 4 bases outside the gene matches. The CDR3 here is CASSLGTSKYF. Written as DNA, the CDR3 is TGTGCCAGCAGCCTCGGGACTAGCAAGTATTTT.

This chain joins TRBV6-2 or TRBV6-3 and TRBJ1-1; D remains unclear. The CDR3 covers 14 residues. The germline gives CDR1 MNHEY, CDR2 SVGEGT. The V and J ends lost 2 bases and 5 bases respectively, with 12 bases between them. The chain's CDR3 is CASSYLIRWTEAFF. The CDR3 nucleotides read TGTGCCAGCAGTTACCTAATCCGGTGGACTGAAGCTTTCTTT.

This clone occurred once. This chain joins TRBV28 and TRBJ1-1, with D uncertain. Deletions cut 6 bases from V and 1 base from J, with 15 bases between. CDR1 and CDR2 from the germline V gene are MDHEN and SYDVKM. This CDR3 is 15 amino acids long. CDR3 sequence reads: CASRSPGKANTEAFF. Here the CDR3 DNA reads TGTGCCAGCAGGAGTCCGGGTAAAGCGAACACTGAAGCTTTCTTT.

A single count supports this clone. This chain links TRBV5-1 with TRBJ2-4; D perhaps matches TRBD1 (6 bases). Germline V lookup: CDR1 SGHRS, CDR2 YFSETQ. The CDR3 extends over 16 amino acids. V was trimmed by 2 bases and J by 0 bases, leaving 12 bases between them. The CDR3 bases are TGCGCCAGCAGCTTACAGGGCATAATAGCCAAAAACATTCAGTACTTC. This translates into CASSLQGIIAKNIQYF.

The chain couples TRBV7-2 to TRBJ2-2; 10 nucleotides line up with TRBD2. Germline trimming cut 3 bases from V and 1 base from J; bases unmatched to any gene: 5. The CDR3 is 17 residues long. From germline, CDR1 is SGHTA and CDR2 FQGNSA. This CDR3 is CASSFAPSGRNTGELFF. CDR3 bases: TGTGCCAGCAGCTTTGCTCCTAGCGGGAGGAACACCGGGGAGCTGTTTTTT. Filled out from reference TRBV7-2 and TRBJ2-2, the complete variable domain reads GAGVSQSPSNKVTEKGKDVELRCDPISGHTALYWYRQSLGQGLEFLIYFQGNSAPDKSGLPSDRFSAERTGGSVSTLTIQRTQQEDSAVYLCASSFAPSGRNTGELFFGEGSRLTVL.

The chain couples TRBV4-3 to TRBJ1-1, with D hard to call. The CDR3 totals 15 residues. V lost 0 bases and J 8 bases, leaving 16 bases between the germline ends. Germline V gene lookup returns CDR1 LGHNA and CDR2 YSLEER. CDR3 in DNA: TGCGCCAGCAGCCAAGATTGGAGGACGGAGAACGAAGCTTTCTTT. Translated: CASSQDWRTENEAFF.

Concerning this clone: The junction does not match germline at one end; this may be a read error. This sample also contains other DNA sequences that code for the same CDR3. The chain carries TRBV19 and TRBJ2-5, with D maybe TRBD1 (5 bases). Germline CDR1 reads LNHDA; CDR2 reads SQIVND (reference sequence). The CDR3 is 12 amino acids. The CDR3 DNA reads TGCGCCACCCGACAGTCCGGAGAGACCCAGTACTTC. As protein: CATRQSGETQYF. Full variable domain (rest looked up from reference TRBV19 and TRBJ2-5): DGGITQSPKYLFRKEGQNVTLSCEQNLNHDAMYWYRQDPGQGLRLIYYSQIVNDFQKGDIAEGYSVSREKKESFPLTVTSAQKNPTAFYLCATRQSGETQYFGPGTRLLVL.

In this sample, this clone turned up many times. The gene calls are TRBV10-1 and TRBJ2-1, with 16 bases fitting TRBD2. The length of the CDR3 is 16 residues. The junction had 9 bases not matched to a gene; V was cut back by 6 bases and J by 10 bases. The germline CDR1 and CDR2 sequences are WNHNN and SYGVQD (reference sequence). The CDR3 DNA is TGCGCCAGCAGCACCGGGACTAGCGGGGGGGCTCAGGAGCAGTTCTTC. This encodes CASSTGTSGGAQEQFF.

This sequence joins TRBV5-1 and TRBJ2-1; TRBD1 aligns across 8 bases. CDR3 length: 13 residues. Trimming cost V 0 bases and J 7 bases; bases outside gene matches: 0. In germline, CDR1 is SGHRS, CDR2 YFSETQ. DNA of the CDR3: TGCGCCAGCAGCTTGGGGACAGGGAATGAGCAGTTCTTC. It specifies CASSLGTGNEQFF. The full variable domain, its missing parts supplied by reference TRBV5-1 and TRBJ2-1, is KAGVTQTPRYLIKTRGQQVTLSCSPISGHRSVSWYQQTPGQGLQFLFEYFSETQRNKGNFPGRFSGRQFSNSRSEMNVSTLELGDSALYLCASSLGTGNEQFFGPGTRLTVL.

This sequence joins TRBV20-1 and TRBJ1-4; maybe TRBD1 (6 bases). CDR1 and CDR2 from the germline V gene are DFQATT and SNEGSKA (reference sequence). V dropped 3 bases and J dropped 7 bases, with 12 bases sitting between them. This CDR3 contains 13 residues. CDR3 sequence reads: CSASIQGSEKLFF. CDR3 in DNA: TGCAGTGCTAGTATACAGGGAAGTGAAAAACTGTTTTTT.

The chain uses TRBV2 and TRBJ1-1; the D gene is possibly TRBD1 (6 bases). Trimming cost V 5 bases and J 4 bases, with 14 bases left between them. Germline V CDR1 and CDR2: SNHLY, FYNNEI. The CDR3 spans 14 residues. CDR3 sequence (DNA): TGTGCCAGCAGTCTACACAGGGATATCACTGAAGCTTTCTTT. It translates to CASSLHRDITEAFF.

The chain is built from TRBV14 and TRBJ2-2; TRBD2 matches at 7 bases. Germline CDR1 is SGHDN and CDR2 is FVKESK. CDR3 length: 17 amino acids. Trimming took 5 bases from V and 4 from J; bases not matched to a gene: 13. The CDR3 bases are TGTGCCAGCAGCGCCTACGCGACGGGGGGTGGCACCGGGGAGCTGTTTTTT. Its protein is CASSAYATGGGTGELFF.

This sequence joins TRBV19 and TRBJ1-4, with 9 bases identical to TRBD1. CDR3 length: 15 residues. With 5 bases clipped from V and 6 bases from J, the junction kept 7 bases outside the gene matches. Per the germline V gene, CDR1 is LNHDA and CDR2 is SQIVND (reference sequence). CDR3 DNA: TGTGCCAGTAGTCCCTGGACAGGGGTTGATGAAAAACTGTTTTTT. It codes for CASSPWTGVDEKLFF.

The chain is built from TRBV2 and TRBJ2-7; 9 bases align to TRBD1. V lost 7 bases, J lost 2 bases, and 6 bases stayed unmatched. The CDR3 is 14 residues long. Germline V gene data show CDR1 as SNHLY and CDR2 as FYNNEI. The CDR3 loop reads CASTPDRGTYEQYF. The DNA for the CDR3 is TGTGCCAGCACCCCGGACAGGGGAACCTACGAGCAGTACTTC.

The V and J genes are TRBV11-2 and TRBJ1-4; D ambiguous. Per germline, CDR1 SGHAT and CDR2 FQNNGV. V shed 1 base and J shed 6 bases, with 9 bases lying between them. This CDR3 is 14 amino acids long. The CDR3 protein is CASSLGNSYEKLFF. In DNA, the CDR3 is TGTGCCAGCAGCTTAGGGAACAGTTATGAAAAACTGTTTTTT.

The rearrangement uses TRBV7-9 and TRBJ1-4; maybe TRBD1 (5 bases). The CDR3 spans 14 residues. Looked up from germline, CDR1 is SEHNR and CDR2 is FQNEAQ (reference sequence). V lost 2 bases, J lost 8 bases, and 12 bases lay in between. CDR3: CASSLNTGGEKLFF. The CDR3 nucleotides read TGTGCCAGCAGCTTAAACACAGGCGGCGAAAAACTGTTTTTT.

This clone was observed a single time. The rearrangement uses TRBV9 and TRBJ1-2; no clear D gene. This CDR3 has 16 amino acids. Germline assignment: CDR1 SGDLS and CDR2 YYNGEE. Trimming removed 0 bases at V and 4 bases at J, with 16 bases between. CDR3 amino acids: CASSVGVATFPYGYTF. Here the CDR3 DNA reads TGTGCCAGCAGCGTAGGCGTCGCGACATTCCCCTATGGCTACACCTTC.